This entry concerns a single T cell receptor (beta chain). Distinct nucleotide sequences in the sample also encode this CDR3. These data are taken from a study of T cell changes during pregnancy in multiple sclerosis. The assay was immunoSEQ multiplex PCR, and TCRdb's table has in-frame clones only and misses some. The sample yields around 80,000 clones, about 93% seen once. Looked up from germline, CDR1 is SGHRS and CDR2 is YFSETQ. This CDR3 has 12 amino acids. Trimming took 1 base from V and 2 from J, leaving 3 bases between them. The origin of this receptor is a female donor in good health, enrolled as a control in a pregnancy study. The chain employs TRBV5-1 and TRBJ2-5; D gene ambiguous. The source material was peripheral blood, sampled in the second trimester of pregnancy. CDR3 protein: CASSLRQETQYF. The CDR3 nucleotides are TGCGCCAGCAGCTTGCGTCAAGAGACCCAGTACTTC.